The 9 T cell receptor beta chains given below trace back to one sample, sequenced in a study of early T cells in non-severe SARS-CoV-2 infection. MiXCR was run by TCRdb on the 5' RACE reads, yielding one entry per CDR3 protein. This table holds tens of thousands of distinct CDR3 sequences, 2.9% found once. The sample consisted of whole blood. The origin of the receptors is an adult who was a healthcare worker with PCR-confirmed SARS-CoV-2 infection or an uninfected control (not recorded which).

This clonotype showed up many times. The gene calls are TRBV6-5 and TRBJ1-2; D unresolved. The CDR3 totals 13 residues. In germline, CDR1 is MNHEY, CDR2 SVGAGI. The V end was cut by 2 bases, the J end by 4 bases, with 8 bases between. CDR3 in amino acids: CASSYGGSYGYTF. In DNA, the CDR3 is TGTGCCAGCAGTTACGGAGGGTCCTATGGCTACACCTTC.

This clonotype appeared many times. The J gene is TRBJ2-5, the V gene TRBV19; D might be TRBD1 (5 bases). The CDR3 has 15 residues. Germline values: CDR1 LNHDA, CDR2 SQIVND (reference sequence). V lost 3 bases and J lost 3, with 14 bases in between. The CDR3 region has the DNA TGTGCCAGTAGTATCCTCGGCACAGGCGAAGAGACCCAGTACTTC. Translated: CASSILGTGEETQYF.

This clonotype was observed many times. V gene TRBV3-1 combines with J gene TRBJ2-1, with 10 bases fitting TRBD2. The ends lost 3 bases at V and 1 base at J; junction bases unmatched: 6. Germline V gene data show CDR1 as LGHDT and CDR2 as YNNKEL (reference sequence). This CDR3 is 17 amino acids long. CDR3 coding DNA: TGTGCCAGCAGCCATCGAGGACTAGCGGTTTCCTACAATGAGCAGTTCTTC. Translating gives CASSHRGLAVSYNEQFF.

This clonotype was counted at least ten times. The CDR3: CASSLDSGGAGGSYEQYV. The CDR3 DNA follows: TGTGCCAGCAGCTTAGATAGCGGGGGCGCCGGGGGCTCCTACGAGCAGTACGTC. The genes are TRBV7-8 and TRBJ2-7; TRBD2 matches 9 bases. This CDR3 contains 18 residues. In germline, CDR1 is SGHVS, CDR2 FQNEAQ. Germline trimming cut 1 base from V and 0 bases from J; bases unmatched to any gene: 10.

At least ten counts were recorded for this clonotype. The chain uses TRBV20-1 and TRBJ2-1; possibly TRBD2 for D (5 bases). CDR3 length: 15 residues. V lost 3 bases to trimming and J lost 7 bases, with 19 bases between them. Germline CDR1 DFQATT, CDR2 SNEGSKA (reference sequence). CDR3 sequence reads: CSARLSVGVGNEQFF. CDR3 DNA: TGCAGTGCTAGGTTGAGTGTCGGGGTCGGGAATGAGCAGTTCTTC.

This clonotype was counted at least ten times. The chain has TRBV7-3 and TRBJ2-3, with D possibly being TRBD1 (5 bases). V shed 3 bases and J shed 3 bases, with 13 bases lying between them. The CDR3 has 15 residues. Germline CDR1 is SGHTA and CDR2 is FQGTGA. The CDR3 coding sequence is TGTGCCAGCAGCTTCCATCCCCAGGGAACAGATACGCAGTATTTT. It encodes CASSFHPQGTDTQYF.

The rearrangement links TRBV7-6 to TRBJ1-3; TRBD1 aligns across 7 bases. The CDR3 is 16 residues long. V shed 5 bases, J shed 0 bases, and the junction held 7 bases outside the gene matches. From germline, CDR1 is SGHVS and CDR2 FNYEAQ. In DNA, the CDR3 is TGTGCCAGCAGCCTTCAATACAGGGGCTCTGGAAACACCATATATTTT. Translated, it gives CASSLQYRGSGNTIYF.

This clonotype was picked up many times. The V call is TRBV10-3, the J call TRBJ2-5; D possibly corresponds to TRBD2 (5 bases). This CDR3 has 15 residues. Trimming removed 0 bases from V and 2 bases from J, with 10 bases in between. Germline CDR1 ENHRY, CDR2 SYGVKD. CDR3 sequence: CAISESVTRQETQYF. In DNA, the CDR3 is TGTGCCATCAGTGAGTCGGTTACTAGGCAAGAGACCCAGTACTTC.

This clonotype has a count of ten or more. The chain uses TRBV7-9 and TRBJ2-1; D gene ambiguous. CDR3 length: 13 amino acids. CDR1 and CDR2 from the germline V gene are SEHNR and FQNEAQ (reference sequence). Trimming took 2 bases from V and 5 from J, leaving 7 bases between them. The CDR3 spells CASSLPQDNEQFF. The CDR3 nucleotides read TGTGCCAGCAGCTTACCCCAGGACAATGAGCAGTTCTTC. Combining the CDR3 with reference TRBV7-9 and TRBJ2-1 gives the whole variable domain DTGVSQNPRHKITKRGQNVTFRCDPISEHNRLYWYRQTLGQGPEFLTYFQNEAQLEKSRLLSDRFSAERPKGSFSTLEIQRTEQGDSAMYLCASSLPQDNEQFFGPGTRLTVL.